The 27 T cell receptor beta chains in this list originate from one sample, sequenced in a study of CD8 T cells in ankylosing spondylitis. Study-wide results and limits: Within ankylosing spondylitis blood, a TCR beta motif made up of fewer than ten highly homologous variants appeared to be characteristic.

No antigens are known for them. One entry per CDR3 protein, called by TCRdb with MiXCR from the 5' RACE reads. The sample includes 750,000 to 850,000 distinct CDR3 sequences, about 12% of them seen just once. Input material: blood, either unsorted or a sorted T cell fraction (not recorded which). These receptors all come from a male donor with ankylosing spondylitis.

This clonotype was observed a single time. The V and J genes are TRBV20-1 and TRBJ2-5; tentative D call: TRBD1 (5 bases). From germline, CDR1 is DFQATT and CDR2 SNEGSKA (reference sequence). V lost 3 bases, J lost 4 bases, and 9 bases lay in between. The CDR3 covers 12 residues. The CDR3 reads CSARDMRETQYF. The CDR3 nucleotides are TGCAGTGCTAGGGACATGCGAGAGACCCAGTACTTC.

This clonotype was counted many times. This chain links TRBV2 with TRBJ2-2; TRBD1 matches at 10 bases. Germline lookup yields CDR1 SNHLY and CDR2 FYNNEI. The CDR3 loop spans 14 amino acids. The J segment lost 5 bases and the V segment lost 9 bases, leaving 6 bases of the junction unmatched. The CDR3 sequence: CASRDRGRTGELFF. CDR3 nucleotide sequence: TGTGCCAGTAGGGACAGGGGTCGAACCGGGGAGCTGTTTTTT.

This clonotype was found a few times. This chain connects TRBV4-1 to TRBJ2-3; D unresolved. V lost 4 bases, J lost 0 bases, and 17 bases lay in between. The germline gives CDR1 MGHRA, CDR2 YSYEKL. The CDR3 is 17 amino acids. The CDR3 loop is CASSRYPPAPSTDTQYF. Here the CDR3 DNA reads TGCGCCAGCAGCCGATATCCCCCAGCGCCCAGCACAGATACGCAGTATTTT.

The J gene is TRBJ2-7, the V gene TRBV7-2, with a weak D call TRBD1 (6 bases). The germline V gene has CDR1 SGHTA and CDR2 FQGNSA. Trimming took 2 bases from V and 5 from J, leaving 13 bases between them. This CDR3 is built from 14 residues. The CDR3: CASSLQQGMHEQYF. CDR3 sequence (DNA): TGTGCCAGCAGCTTACAACAGGGTATGCACGAGCAGTACTTC.

This clonotype was observed a handful of times. The V call is TRBV5-1, the J call TRBJ2-5, with D tentatively TRBD1 (6 bases). V dropped 6 bases and J dropped 2 bases, with 11 bases sitting between them. The CDR3 is 13 amino acids. CDR1 and CDR2 from the germline V gene are SGHRS and YFSETQ. This chain's CDR3 is CASNLDRQETQYF. In DNA, the CDR3 is TGCGCCAGCAACCTCGACAGGCAAGAGACCCAGTACTTC. Full variable domain (remainder filled in from reference TRBV5-1 and TRBJ2-5): KAGVTQTPRYLIKTRGQQVTLSCSPISGHRSVSWYQQTPGQGLQFLFEYFSETQRNKGNFPGRFSGRQFSNSRSEMNVSTLELGDSALYLCASNLDRQETQYFGPGTRLLVL.

This clonotype has just a few counts. The V and J genes are TRBV20-1 and TRBJ1-1; D is perhaps TRBD1 (6 bases). Trimming took off 4 bases at V and 2 bases at J, with 11 bases between the two ends. This CDR3 is 13 amino acids long. The V gene's germline CDR1 is DFQATT and CDR2 SNEGSKA (reference sequence). The CDR3 DNA reads TGCAGTGCTAAGGACAGCTTAAACACTGAAGCTTTCTTT. This encodes CSAKDSLNTEAFF.

This clonotype came up many times. The chain is built from TRBV20-1 and TRBJ2-4, with TRBD2 as a possible D gene (7 bases). Germline CDR1 DFQATT, CDR2 SNEGSKA (reference sequence). The CDR3 runs to 11 residues. In nucleotides, the CDR3 is TGCAGCGAAAGCCGGGGGGCGATTCAGTACTTC. It specifies CSESRGAIQYF.

This clonotype was counted at least ten times. The rearrangement links TRBV29-1 to TRBJ2-1; D is unclear. From germline, CDR1 is SQVTM and CDR2 ANQGSEA. Trimming cost V 3 bases and J 14 bases, with 20 bases left between them. The CDR3 has 13 amino acids. The DNA of the CDR3 is TGCAGCGTTGATTACGTCAGGCCGGGCTATAAGTTCTTC. Protein product: CSVDYVRPGYKFF.

This clonotype was counted many times. The chain is built from TRBV20-1 and TRBJ2-4, with D maybe TRBD2 (6 bases). V was clipped by 6 bases and J by 6 bases, with 18 bases between them. Germline loops: CDR1 DFQATT, CDR2 SNEGSKA (reference sequence). CDR3 size: 14 residues. CDR3 protein: CSAVRGGGANIQYF. Written as DNA, the CDR3 is TGCAGTGCGGTACGGGGTGGCGGGGCAAACATTCAGTACTTC.

The V gene is TRBV4-3, the J gene TRBJ2-7; 8 bases are a match to TRBD1. Germline loops: CDR1 LGHNA, CDR2 YSLEER. The CDR3 spans 14 residues. V dropped 2 bases and J dropped 3; count of bases not matched to a gene: 3. The CDR3 region is CASSQQDRGYEQYF. CDR3 nucleotide sequence: TGCGCCAGCAGCCAACAAGACAGGGGCTACGAGCAGTACTTC.

V gene TRBV6-1 combines with J gene TRBJ2-7; 7 nucleotides agree with TRBD1. CDR3 size: 14 residues. The germline V gene encodes CDR1 MNHNS and CDR2 SASEGT. Germline trimming cut 4 bases from V and 9 bases from J; bases unmatched to any gene: 12. The DNA for the CDR3 is TGTGCCAGCAGTGCCCGGGACAGCGGCATTAGGCAGTACTTC. It yields the protein CASSARDSGIRQYF.

V is TRBV5-1 and J is TRBJ2-7; 9 nucleotides match TRBD1. This CDR3 contains 15 residues. Germline-derived CDR1 and CDR2 are SGHRS and YFSETQ. V shed 3 bases, J shed 4 bases, and the junction held 8 bases outside the gene matches. CDR3 residues: CASSSIPGQGYEQYF. The CDR3 region has the DNA TGCGCCAGCAGCTCGATACCGGGACAGGGATACGAGCAGTACTTC.

The V and J genes are TRBV10-3 and TRBJ1-1; D gene uncertain. Trimming cost V 6 bases and J 2 bases, with 10 bases left between them. Germline V gene sequence: CDR1 ENHRY, CDR2 SYGVKD. The CDR3 extends over 13 amino acids. CDR3 region: CAIRADLNTEAFF. The CDR3 coding sequence is TGTGCCATCAGGGCGGACCTAAACACTGAAGCTTTCTTT.

This clonotype has only a few counts. The rearrangement joins TRBV7-8 to TRBJ1-5; D is undetermined. V was clipped by 4 bases and J by 9 bases, with 13 bases between them. This CDR3 region has 13 residues. Per the germline V gene, CDR1 is SGHVS and CDR2 is FQNEAQ. CDR3 in DNA: TGTGCCAGCAGCTCAAACAGAGATACGCCCCAGCATTTT. This sequence encodes CASSSNRDTPQHF.

In this sample, this clonotype turned up many times. V and J are TRBV20-1 and TRBJ1-4; D ambiguous. The CDR3 covers 11 residues. Germline V lookup: CDR1 DFQATT, CDR2 SNEGSKA (reference sequence). V gave up 6 bases and J gave up 8 bases, with 10 bases separating them. The CDR3 bases are TGCAGTGCGTTCGGGTACGAAAAACTGTTTTTT. It specifies CSAFGYEKLFF.

In its sample, this clonotype was seen a few times. J is TRBJ2-7 and V is TRBV20-1, with D possibly being TRBD1 (5 bases). Trimming pared 6 bases from V and 3 bases from J, leaving 15 bases between. CDR1 is DFQATT, CDR2 SNEGSKA, per germline (reference sequence). CDR3 length: 13 amino acids. CDR3 sequence: CSAPDQTDYEQYF. CDR3 coding DNA: TGCAGTGCCCCCGACCAGACAGACTACGAGCAGTACTTC.

This clonotype was counted between two and nine times. The J gene is TRBJ2-2, the V gene TRBV27, with D possibly matching TRBD1 (6 bases). Per the germline V gene, CDR1 is MNHEY and CDR2 is SMNVEV (reference sequence). The CDR3 has 16 amino acids. The V end lost 5 bases, the J end lost 5 bases, and 18 bases lay between the germline ends. The CDR3 region has the DNA TGTGCCAGCAGTCCGGTGGCAGGGGCGAGTACCGGGGAGCTGTTTTTT. Encoded protein: CASSPVAGASTGELFF.

This clonotype has more than one count but fewer than ten. V usage is TRBV7-2 and J usage is TRBJ1-1, with TRBD1 as a possible D gene (6 bases). CDR1 SGHTA and CDR2 FQGNSA come from the germline V gene. CDR3 length equals 14 residues. V was shortened by 4 bases and J by 6 bases, with 15 bases between the two germline ends. The CDR3 here is CASSYFRGAPEAFF. In DNA, the CDR3 is TGTGCCAGCAGCTATTTCAGGGGCGCCCCTGAAGCTTTCTTT. Full variable domain (outside the CDR3, taken from reference TRBV7-2 and TRBJ1-1): GAGVSQSPSNKVTEKGKDVELRCDPISGHTALYWYRQSLGQGLEFLIYFQGNSAPDKSGLPSDRFSAERTGGSVSTLTIQRTQQEDSAVYLCASSYFRGAPEAFFGQGTRLTVV.

The J gene is TRBJ2-7, the V gene TRBV3-1, with TRBD1 matching over 8 bases. Germline V gene sequence: CDR1 LGHDT, CDR2 YNNKEL (reference sequence). V was clipped by 4 bases and J by 6 bases; unmatched bases: 8. The CDR3 is made up of 14 amino acids. CDR3 in amino acids: CASSLYQGAGEQYF. The DNA of the CDR3 is TGTGCCAGCAGCCTCTACCAGGGGGCCGGCGAGCAGTACTTC.

This clonotype has a handful of counts. The chain recombines TRBV5-5 with TRBJ2-7, with D perhaps matching TRBD1 (6 bases). V gave up 4 bases and J gave up 3 bases, with 17 bases separating them. The germline V gene encodes CDR1 SGHKS and CDR2 YYEKEE (reference sequence). The CDR3 loop spans 15 amino acids. The CDR3 sequence: CASSNNPRGSYEQYF. For the CDR3, the DNA is TGTGCCAGCAGCAACAACCCAAGGGGGAGCTACGAGCAGTACTTC.

This clonotype was observed a handful of times. The chain couples TRBV5-5 to TRBJ2-1, with D maybe TRBD1 (5 bases). Germline V gene sequence: CDR1 SGHKS, CDR2 YYEKEE (reference sequence). V lost 8 bases and J lost 9, with 18 bases in between. The CDR3 loop spans 13 amino acids. The CDR3 DNA sequence: TGTGCCAGTTATCCTTCGGCCCAGGGTGAGCAGTTCTTC. Protein: CASYPSAQGEQFF.

This clonotype was counted between two and nine times. The chain is built from TRBV9 and TRBJ2-2; TRBD1 matches at 10 bases. Germline trimming cut 0 bases from V and 7 bases from J; bases unmatched to any gene: 3. This CDR3 spans 15 amino acids. Looked up from germline, CDR1 is SGDLS and CDR2 is YYNGEE. DNA of the CDR3: TGTGCCAGCAGCGTAGGGGGACAGGGGAGCGGGGAGCTGTTTTTT. Protein product: CASSVGGQGSGELFF.

This chain uses TRBV6-2 or TRBV6-3 with TRBJ2-7, with D tentatively TRBD1 (6 bases). The CDR3 spans 13 residues. V was trimmed by 5 bases and J by 2 bases, leaving 10 bases between them. Germline values: CDR1 MNHEY, CDR2 SVGEGT. Here the CDR3 DNA reads TGTGCCAGCAGTGACACAGGGACCTACGAGCAGTACTTC. Translating it yields CASSDTGTYEQYF.

The chain has TRBV6-1 and TRBJ2-7; D is tentatively TRBD1 or TRBD2 (5 bases each). Trimming stripped 6 bases from V and 2 bases from J, with 20 bases between. Germline V gene data show CDR1 as MNHNS and CDR2 as SASEGT. The CDR3 extends over 16 amino acids. This CDR3 is CASRQPRDVLTYEQYF. For the CDR3, the DNA is TGTGCCAGCAGACAGCCCCGGGACGTCCTAACCTACGAGCAGTACTTC.

The chain joins TRBV7-2 to TRBJ2-1; 10 bases agree with TRBD2. CDR3 length: 15 amino acids. Trimming cost V 0 bases and J 13 bases; bases outside gene matches: 9. Germline values: CDR1 SGHTA, CDR2 FQGNSA. CDR3 DNA: TGTGCCAGCAGCTTAGCGCTAACTAGCGGGATTTCCCAGTTCTTC. Translating gives CASSLALTSGISQFF.

The table lists this clonotype with many counts. This chain connects TRBV29-1 to TRBJ2-1; 11 bases align to TRBD2. Germline trimming cut 7 bases from V and 15 bases from J; bases unmatched to any gene: 11. CDR3 length: 12 residues. Per germline, CDR1 SQVTM and CDR2 ANQGSEA. The CDR3 here is CSALMTSGAGFF. The DNA for the CDR3 is TGCAGCGCCCTTATGACTAGCGGGGCGGGGTTCTTC.

This clonotype was counted only a few times. The chain recombines TRBV24-1 with TRBJ2-1; D is perhaps TRBD2 (5 bases). The CDR3 spans 17 residues. V lost 1 base and J 0 bases, leaving 12 bases between the germline ends. Germline-derived CDR1 and CDR2 are KGHDR and SFDVKD. CDR3 in DNA: TGTGCCACCAGTGATTTACCCAGTGGGAGCTCCTACAATGAGCAGTTCTTC. Translated: CATSDLPSGSSYNEQFF.